These T cell receptor beta chains were read from a single sample in a study of early T cells in non-severe SARS-CoV-2 infection. Using its own MiXCR run on the 5' RACE reads, TCRdb lists one record per CDR3 protein. The sample includes nearly 110,000 distinct CDR3 sequences, over 8.5% of them seen just once. Sequenced input: whole blood. The receptor source for this set is an adult who was a healthcare worker with PCR-confirmed SARS-CoV-2 infection or an uninfected control (not recorded which). CDR3s include the opening cysteine and the closing phenylalanine or tryptophan. The D gene is left open where the match is weak. The size of a clone is reported for some rows only, either as once, few or many, or as a class for expanded clones.

v_gene	abundance	d_gene	j_gene	CDR3aa	CDR3nt
TRBV12-3/TRBV12-4	NA	NA	TRBJ2-7	CASSLVGGQDEQYF	TGTGCCAGCAGTTTAGTGGGGGGGCAAGACGAGCAGTACTTC
TRBV20-1	many	TRBD2	TRBJ2-1	CSARDRAGGLNEQFF	TGCAGTGCTAGAGATAGGGCGGGAGGCCTCAATGAGCAGTTCTTC
TRBV5-1	many	NA	TRBJ1-1	CASSLAGGDTEAFF	TGCGCCAGCAGCTTGGCTGGGGGGGATACTGAAGCTTTCTTT
TRBV5-1	many	TRBD1	TRBJ1-4	CASSLVGTKDRVGGEKLFF	TGCGCCAGCAGCTTGGTGGGGACCAAAGACAGGGTCGGTGGCGAAAAACTGTTTTTT
TRBV15	many	NA	TRBJ2-7	CATSDTVIPLSSYEQYF	TGTGCCACCAGCGACACCGTTATACCCCTCAGCTCCTACGAGCAGTACTTC
TRBV5-1	NA	NA	TRBJ1-6	CASTLKLDSPLHF	TGCGCCAGCACCCTGAAATTGGATTCACCCCTCCACTTT
TRBV28	few	NA	TRBJ2-3	CASSFGTQYF	TGTGCCAGCAGTTTTGGTACGCAGTATTTT
TRBV12-3/TRBV12-4	many	NA	TRBJ1-5	CASRSGVGHQPQHF	TGTGCCAGCAGGTCGGGGGTAGGCCATCAGCCCCAGCATTTT
TRBV5-4	NA	NA	TRBJ1-2	CASGEDYGYTF	TGTGCCAGCGGGGAGGACTATGGCTACACCTTC
TRBV7-9	few	TRBD2	TRBJ2-1	CASSFATSGYNEQFF	TGTGCCAGCAGTTTTGCGACTAGCGGTTACAATGAGCAGTTCTTC
TRBV27	many	TRBD2	TRBJ2-3	CASSYGLAGTDTQYF	TGTGCCAGCAGTTATGGACTAGCGGGGACAGATACGCAGTATTTT
TRBV20-1	many	TRBD2	TRBJ2-1	CSARARWTSGIEQFF	TGCAGTGCTAGAGCTAGATGGACCAGCGGGATTGAGCAGTTCTTC
TRBV28	few	NA	TRBJ2-2	CACKHRERTGELFF	TGTGCCTGCAAACACAGGGAAAGGACCGGGGAGCTGTTTTTT
TRBV6-6	many	TRBD2	TRBJ2-7	CASSADRRTSGIIYEQYF	TGTGCCAGCAGTGCGGACAGAAGGACTAGCGGGATAATCTACGAGCAGTACTTC
TRBV6-4	many	NA	TRBJ2-3	CASSDSLGTDTQYF	TGTGCCAGCAGTGACTCGTTGGGCACAGATACGCAGTATTTT
TRBV20-1	many	TRBD2	TRBJ2-7	CSARSTSGRREEQYF	TGCAGTGCTAGGTCGACTAGCGGGAGGCGGGAGGAGCAGTACTTC
TRBV6-5	many	NA	TRBJ1-6	CASSYSGQSDNSPLHF	TGTGCCAGCAGTTACTCCGGACAGTCGGATAATTCACCCCTCCACTTT
TRBV7-8	many	TRBD2	TRBJ2-1	CASSSRTSGRPRGQFF	TGTGCCAGCAGCTCAAGGACTAGCGGGAGGCCCCGGGGCCAGTTCTTC